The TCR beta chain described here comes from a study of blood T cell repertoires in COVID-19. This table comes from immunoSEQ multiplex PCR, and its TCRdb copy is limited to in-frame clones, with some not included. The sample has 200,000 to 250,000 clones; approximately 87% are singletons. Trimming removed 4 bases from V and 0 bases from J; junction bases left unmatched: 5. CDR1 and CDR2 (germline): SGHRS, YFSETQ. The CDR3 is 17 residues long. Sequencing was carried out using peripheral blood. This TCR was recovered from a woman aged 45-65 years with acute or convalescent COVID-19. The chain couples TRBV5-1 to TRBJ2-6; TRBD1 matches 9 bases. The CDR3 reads CASSLGTGSSGANVLTF. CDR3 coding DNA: TGCGCCAGCAGCCTAGGGACAGGGAGCTCTGGGGCCAACGTCCTGACTTTC. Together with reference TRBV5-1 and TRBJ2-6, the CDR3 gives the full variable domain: KAGVTQTPRYLIKTRGQQVTLSCSPISGHRSVSWYQQTPGQGLQFLFEYFSETQRNKGNFPGRFSGRQFSNSRSEMNVSTLELGDSALYLCASSLGTGSSGANVLTFGAGSRLTVL.